This T cell receptor (beta chain) was identified during a study of cytomegalovirus exposure and HLA in healthy donors. Vbeta (60) and Jbeta (13) primers were used in the PCR. Profiling relied on immunoSEQ multiplex PCR, and the TCRdb table lists in-frame clones only, not all of them. Here the sample table reports approximately 110,000 clones. Findings and limits, study-wide: Other equally common chains were less clonally expanded than HLA-associated TCR beta chains, a later analysis showed.

For this clone: Its antigen is not identified.

The CDR3 spans 16 residues. The germline V and J ends were trimmed by 0 bases and 1 base, with 9 bases remaining between them. In germline, CDR1 is LNHNV, CDR2 YYDKDF (reference sequence). The TCR sequence derives from a man in his late teens or twenties in good health and CMV-seronegative. Sequenced input: PBMCs. The rearrangement uses TRBV15 and TRBJ2-2; D gene unclear. CDR3: CATSRDPPGNTGELFF. Written as DNA, the CDR3 is TGTGCCACCAGCAGAGATCCCCCCGGGAACACCGGGGAGCTGTTTTTT.